The clone carrying this T cell receptor beta chain was picked up one time. This sample was included in a study of blood T cell repertoires in COVID-19. Overall study: COVID-19 samples collected from the United States, Italy and Spain covered acute and convalescent phases.

Clones were read by immunoSEQ multiplex PCR, and TCRdb kept only the in-frame ones, dropping some. Among a few hundred thousand clones listed, 85% to 90% were seen once. Germline V gene lookup returns CDR1 GTSNPN and CDR2 SVGIG (reference sequence). This CDR3 is built from 13 residues. The junction had 7 bases not matched to a gene; V was cut back by 2 bases and J by 8 bases. V gene TRBV30 combines with J gene TRBJ1-2; TRBD1 aligns across 8 bases. The TCR sequence derives from a man aged 25-45 years with acute or convalescent COVID-19. Sequencing input: peripheral blood. The CDR3 reads CAWSPGQASGYTF. The CDR3 region has the DNA TGTGCCTGGAGTCCGGGACAGGCAAGCGGCTACACCTTC.